Following are 5 T cell receptor beta chains from one sample sequenced in a study of patients and donors after allogeneic stem cell transplantation. TCRdb re-called the RT-PCR reads with MiXCR, one entry per CDR3 protein. The sample includes about a million distinct CDR3 sequences, about 20% of them seen just once. Sequenced material: blood, either unsorted or a sorted T cell fraction (not recorded which). The receptors come from a human donor who was either an allogeneic HSCT recipient or a stem cell or donor lymphocyte infusion donor (not recorded which). It is not recorded whose cells these are; they may come from a transplant donor.

This clonotype appeared many times. The chain links TRBV10-3 to TRBJ1-3; D remains ambiguous. CDR3 size: 15 residues. V was shortened by 5 bases and J by 4 bases, with 15 bases between the two germline ends. Germline values: CDR1 ENHRY, CDR2 SYGVKD. CDR3 loop: CAISKDPSGGNTIYF. CDR3 bases: TGTGCCATCAGTAAGGACCCCTCGGGGGGAAACACCATATATTTT.

The chain couples TRBV11-1 to TRBJ2-1, with D tentatively TRBD2 (6 bases). Per the germline V gene, CDR1 is SGHAT and CDR2 is FQDESV (reference sequence). This CDR3 has 18 residues. Trimming took 5 bases from V and 0 from J, leaving 20 bases between them. CDR3 residues: CASSRLLGGTSSYNEQFF. In DNA, the CDR3 is TGTGCCAGCAGCCGCCTGCTGGGCGGGACGAGCTCCTACAATGAGCAGTTCTTC.

V usage is TRBV9 and J usage is TRBJ2-6; a possible D gene is TRBD1 (6 bases). This CDR3 comprises 19 residues. The V gene's germline CDR1 is SGDLS and CDR2 YYNGEE. The germline V and J ends were trimmed by 4 bases and 0 bases, with 20 bases remaining between them. The DNA for the CDR3 is TGTGCCAGCAGCCCTAGGGGGTCAGGCGCCTCCTCTGGGGCCAACGTCCTGACTTTC. This translates into CASSPRGSGASSGANVLTF.

This clonotype was detected many times. The chain couples TRBV5-1 to TRBJ1-4; tentative D call: TRBD1 (5 bases). The CDR3 sequence is 13 residues long. Per the germline V gene, CDR1 is SGHRS and CDR2 is YFSETQ. V dropped 4 bases and J dropped 8 bases, with 12 bases sitting between them. The CDR3, as DNA: TGCGCCAGCAGCCTCCATGGGGACGAAAAACTGTTTTTT. Protein sequence: CASSLHGDEKLFF.

The V and J genes are TRBV7-9 and TRBJ2-5; D is perhaps TRBD1 (5 bases). The CDR3 totals 14 residues. The V end was cut by 4 bases, the J end by 2 bases, with 11 bases between. The germline gives CDR1 SEHNR, CDR2 FQNEAQ (reference sequence). CDR3 DNA sequence: TGTGCCAGCAGCTCAGGGTTCTCTCAAGAGACCCAGTACTTC. Protein: CASSSGFSQETQYF.